What follows describes a single T cell receptor (beta chain). Each CDR3 protein gets one entry after TCRdb re-called the PCR reads with MiXCR. The table includes some 90,000 distinct CDR3 sequences, about 52% detected once. The sample is drawn from a study of CDR3 diversity in severe acne. Germline V gives CDR1 SQVTM, CDR2 ANQGSEA. The CDR3 loop spans 11 amino acids. The V and J ends lost 2 bases and 9 bases respectively, with 10 bases between them. The chain carries TRBV29-1 and TRBJ1-1, with D unresolved. This clonotype originated in a male donor in good health, serving as a control. The sample comprised blood. The CDR3 here is CSVEPGKKAFF. Written as DNA, the CDR3 is TGCAGCGTTGAACCCGGGAAGAAAGCTTTCTTT.